This T cell receptor (beta chain) was sequenced for a study of blood T cells in healthy people across ages. The table lists this clonotype with a few counts. A sample-barcoded 5' primer and a J-beta primer mix were used in a second PCR of roughly 7 to 11 cycles. MiXCR, run by TCRdb on the 5' RACE reads, gives a single entry per CDR3 protein. The data show approximately 1,000,000 distinct CDR3 sequences, approximately 38% seen once. V shed 5 bases, J shed 3 bases, and the junction held 17 bases outside the gene matches. Germline CDR1 reads SGHVS; CDR2 reads FQNEAQ. The CDR3 has 18 residues. Material: blood. The genes are TRBV7-8 and TRBJ2-3; 7 bases map to TRBD1. The clonotype originates from a man aged 18-30 years in good health. CDR3 sequence (DNA): TGTGCCAGCAGCCTACGTCACCCACTGACAGGGAGAACAGATACGCAGTATTTT. Translated, it gives CASSLRHPLTGRTDTQYF.